Described below is a single T cell receptor beta chain sequence and its context. No antigen is known for it. The authors divided CD4+ cells into CD45RA+ naive and CD45RA-negative memory subsets. This sample was included in a study of shared clonotypes between healthy human individuals. On the study more broadly: A donor's plate count was three for CD4 naive and three for CD4 memory; CD8 naive had two and CD8 memory one. The study, taken as a whole, reports: Generation probability values for non-shared clonotypes were lower than those for clonotypes shared by all four donors.

Here immunoSEQ multiplex PCR was the method, and the copy in TCRdb shows in-frame clones only, minus some. This repertoire shows roughly 2,500,000 clones, approximately 93% found once; its top ten account for 0.35% to 0.45%. This CDR3 has 16 residues. V lost 0 bases to trimming and J lost 0 bases, with 10 bases between them. CDR1 SGDLS and CDR2 YYNGEE come from the germline V gene. V and J are TRBV9 and TRBJ1-3; no definite D call. The TCR sequence derives from a man younger than 35 in good health. Some clones in this sample may be carry-over from other donors' samples. Sequencing was carried out using naive CD4+ T cells from PBMCs. Stated subset: CD45RA+ positively selected. CDR3 residues: CASSVAKGNSGNTIYF. DNA for the CDR3: TGTGCCAGCAGCGTAGCAAAGGGAAACTCTGGAAACACCATATATTTT.